The 19 T cell receptor beta chains in this list originate from one sample, sequenced in a study of CD8 T cells in Susac syndrome. cDNA came from approximately 0.5 to 1 ug RNA primed by random hexamers. TCRdb re-derived calls from the immunoSEQ multiplex PCR reads in MiXCR, one entry per CDR3 protein. The table has 50,000 to 60,000 distinct CDR3 sequences, roughly nine tenths seen once. Sequenced sample: CD8+ T cells from PBMCs. All receptors come from a human donor in good health.

The chain recombines TRBV3-1 with TRBJ1-5, with D unresolved. V lost 1 base and J 4 bases, leaving 8 bases between the germline ends. The CDR3 has 14 residues. Germline CDR1 reads LGHDT; CDR2 reads YNNKEL (reference sequence). This CDR3 reads CASSQAIENQPQHF. CDR3 DNA sequence: TGTGCCAGCAGCCAAGCTATTGAAAATCAGCCCCAGCATTTT.

The V and J genes are TRBV7-2 and TRBJ2-7; D gene unclear. Trimming removed 3 bases from V and 2 bases from J, with 14 bases in between. Germline-derived CDR1 and CDR2 are SGHTA and FQGNSA. The CDR3 contains 15 residues. The CDR3 loop reads CASSLGRAATYEQYF. CDR3 DNA sequence: TGTGCCAGCAGCTTGGGCCGGGCGGCCACCTACGAGCAGTACTTC.

The CDR3 reads CASSISDRVYEQYF. The CDR3 nucleotides read TGTGCCAGTAGTATTTCTGACAGAGTCTACGAGCAGTACTTC. The V gene is TRBV19, the J gene TRBJ2-7; TRBD1 is a possible D gene (5 bases). The CDR3 has 14 residues. Trimming took 3 bases from V and 3 from J, leaving 12 bases between them. Germline loops: CDR1 LNHDA, CDR2 SQIVND (reference sequence).

The chain recombines TRBV20-1 with TRBJ2-3; D may be TRBD2 (5 bases). CDR1 and CDR2 from the germline V gene are DFQATT and SNEGSKA (reference sequence). CDR3 size: 14 residues. Trimming removed 1 base from V and 5 bases from J, with 13 bases in between. The CDR3 coding sequence is TGCAGTGCTAGAGCCCGCGGTGAGGGAGATACGCAGTATTTT. This encodes CSARARGEGDTQYF.

This clonotype has a single count. The V call is TRBV19, the J call TRBJ2-7; D assignment may be TRBD1 or TRBD2 (5 bases each). This CDR3 is 14 amino acids long. With 1 base removed from V and 3 bases from J, the gap between germline ends came to 10 bases. The germline gives CDR1 LNHDA, CDR2 SQIVND (reference sequence). The CDR3: CASSIVSGSYEQYF. The DNA for the CDR3 is TGTGCCAGTAGTATAGTTTCAGGGAGCTACGAGCAGTACTTC.

The J gene is TRBJ2-1, the V gene TRBV7-6; TRBD2 matches at 9 bases. The trim removed 4 bases at V and 7 bases at J, leaving 14 bases unmatched. CDR1 and CDR2 (germline): SGHVS, FNYEAQ. This CDR3 is built from 17 residues. Here the CDR3 reads CASSSAALRGGRNEQFF. In nucleotides, the CDR3 is TGTGCCAGCAGCTCGGCTGCTTTGCGGGGGGGGAGGAATGAGCAGTTCTTC.

This chain links TRBV3-1 with TRBJ2-1, with TRBD2 matching over 12 bases. This CDR3 is 20 amino acids long. V lost 0 bases to trimming and J lost 0 bases; unmatched junction nucleotides: 9. Per the germline V gene, CDR1 is LGHDT and CDR2 is YNNKEL (reference sequence). CDR3 in amino acids: CASSQEARLAGAYSYNEQFF. The CDR3 nucleotides read TGTGCCAGCAGCCAAGAGGCCCGACTAGCGGGGGCATACTCCTACAATGAGCAGTTCTTC.

V and J are TRBV28 and TRBJ2-1; 7 bases align to TRBD1. V gave up 4 bases and J gave up 4 bases; unmatched junction bases: 1. Germline V gives CDR1 MDHEN, CDR2 SYDVKM. This CDR3 is 13 amino acids long. CDR3 nucleotide sequence: TGTGCCAGCAGTTGGGACAGTTACAATGAGCAGTTCTTC. Its translation is CASSWDSYNEQFF.

This rearrangement joins TRBV14 to TRBJ2-1, with 7 bases matching TRBD2. The germline gives CDR1 SGHDN, CDR2 FVKESK. This CDR3 spans 16 amino acids. V lost 0 bases to trimming and J lost 5 bases; unmatched junction nucleotides: 7. The CDR3: CASSQDGEGRDNEQFF. Here the CDR3 DNA reads TGTGCCAGCAGCCAAGATGGGGAGGGGCGAGACAATGAGCAGTTCTTC.

The V call is TRBV30, the J call TRBJ1-4, with a tentative D call TRBD1 (5 bases). Germline CDR1 GTSNPN, CDR2 SVGIG (reference sequence). The CDR3 consists of 14 residues. Trimming shortened V by 4 bases and J by 0 bases, and 9 bases separated the two germline ends. CDR3 sequence reads: CAWTGPSTNEKLFF. CDR3 nucleotide sequence: TGTGCCTGGACAGGGCCGTCAACTAATGAAAAACTGTTTTTT.

The chain combines TRBV19 with TRBJ2-7; D remains ambiguous. V shed 5 bases and J shed 0 bases, with 8 bases lying between them. This CDR3 is built from 13 residues. CDR1 is LNHDA and CDR2 is SQIVND in the germline V gene (reference sequence). The CDR3, as DNA: TGTGCCAGTAGTTTCCAAAACTCCTACGAGCAGTACTTC. As protein: CASSFQNSYEQYF.

The sample holds one count of this clonotype. V and J are TRBV10-3 and TRBJ2-7, with 7 bases fitting TRBD2. The J segment lost 3 bases and the V segment lost 2 bases, leaving 7 bases of the junction unmatched. This CDR3 spans 15 amino acids. CDR1 is ENHRY, CDR2 SYGVKD, per germline. CDR3 nucleotides: TGTGCCATCAGTGAGAGGGCTAGCGGTTACTACGAGCAGTACTTC. Protein product: CAISERASGYYEQYF.

The J gene is TRBJ2-5, the V gene TRBV5-1; D is perhaps TRBD2 (5 bases). The CDR3 consists of 14 residues. V gave up 2 bases and J gave up 4 bases, with 12 bases separating them. The V gene's germline CDR1 is SGHRS and CDR2 YFSETQ. CDR3 sequence (DNA): TGCGCCAGCAGCTTTAAGCTGGCGGGAGAGACCCAGTACTTC. Residues: CASSFKLAGETQYF. Together with reference TRBV5-1 and TRBJ2-5, the CDR3 gives the full variable domain: KAGVTQTPRYLIKTRGQQVTLSCSPISGHRSVSWYQQTPGQGLQFLFEYFSETQRNKGNFPGRFSGRQFSNSRSEMNVSTLELGDSALYLCASSFKLAGETQYFGPGTRLLVL.

The chain carries TRBV20-1 and TRBJ2-3, with D unclear. Per the germline V gene, CDR1 is DFQATT and CDR2 is SNEGSKA (reference sequence). V dropped 3 bases and J dropped 0 bases, with 7 bases sitting between them. This CDR3 spans 13 amino acids. CDR3 coding DNA: TGCAGTGCTAGGATACGTAGCACAGATACGCAGTATTTT. Amino acid sequence: CSARIRSTDTQYF.

This clonotype was picked up one time. V is TRBV28 and J is TRBJ1-1; D gene uncertain. V dropped 7 bases and J dropped 1 base, with 13 bases sitting between them. Germline V lookup: CDR1 MDHEN, CDR2 SYDVKM. The CDR3 spans 14 residues. DNA for the CDR3: TGTGCCAGCACCCACCCCCGGGGGAACACTGAAGCTTTCTTT. Residues: CASTHPRGNTEAFF.

V usage is TRBV27 and J usage is TRBJ2-3; 10 nucleotides match TRBD2. The germline V gene encodes CDR1 MNHEY and CDR2 SMNVEV (reference sequence). Trimming removed 2 bases from V and 7 bases from J; junction bases left unmatched: 9. The CDR3 loop spans 16 amino acids. The chain's CDR3 is CASSLAAGTSEYTQYF. For the CDR3, the DNA is TGTGCCAGCAGTTTAGCTGCCGGGACTAGCGAATATACGCAGTATTTT.

This rearrangement joins TRBV5-1 to TRBJ2-2; 8 bases map to TRBD2. Germline CDR1 is SGHRS and CDR2 is YFSETQ. This CDR3 has 16 residues. Losses at the gene ends were 2 bases for V and 6 bases for J; bases not matched to a gene: 9. The CDR3 sequence: CASSFPYRGGAGELFF. CDR3 DNA: TGCGCCAGCAGCTTCCCTTACCGGGGGGGCGCCGGGGAGCTGTTTTTT.

As DNA, the CDR3 is TGCAGTGCCCTGGAGGCAGGACAGGGGTACAATCAGCCCCAGCATTTT. This sequence encodes CSALEAGQGYNQPQHF. The J gene is TRBJ1-5, the V gene TRBV20-1, with 9 nucleotides matching TRBD1. With V trimmed by 6 bases and J by 3 bases, 12 bases remained unmatched. The CDR3 totals 16 residues. CDR1 is DFQATT, CDR2 SNEGSKA, per germline (reference sequence).

This chain uses TRBV11-2 with TRBJ2-5; TRBD2 is a possible D gene (5 bases). From germline, CDR1 is SGHAT and CDR2 FQNNGV. Between the trimmed V and J ends, which lost 1 base and 2 bases, there was a span of 11 bases. The CDR3 is 15 amino acids. This CDR3 reads CASSLGSGVQETQYF. Here the CDR3 DNA reads TGTGCCAGCAGCTTAGGATCCGGGGTACAAGAGACCCAGTACTTC.